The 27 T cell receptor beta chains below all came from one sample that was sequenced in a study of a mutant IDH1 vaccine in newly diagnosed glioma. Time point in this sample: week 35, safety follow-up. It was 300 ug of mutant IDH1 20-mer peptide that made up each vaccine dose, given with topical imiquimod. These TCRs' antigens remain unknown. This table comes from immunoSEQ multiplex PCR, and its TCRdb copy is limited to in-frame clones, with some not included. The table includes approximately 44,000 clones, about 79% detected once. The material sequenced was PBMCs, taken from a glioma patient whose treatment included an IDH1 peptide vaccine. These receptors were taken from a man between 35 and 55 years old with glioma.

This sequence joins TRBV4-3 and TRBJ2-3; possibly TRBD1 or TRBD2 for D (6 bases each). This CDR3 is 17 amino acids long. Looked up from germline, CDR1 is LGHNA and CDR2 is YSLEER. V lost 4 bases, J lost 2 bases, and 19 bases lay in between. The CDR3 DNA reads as TGCGCCAGCAGCCGCTCCCGGGGGCGGAGCCCCACAGATACGCAGTATTTT. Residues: CASSRSRGRSPTDTQYF.

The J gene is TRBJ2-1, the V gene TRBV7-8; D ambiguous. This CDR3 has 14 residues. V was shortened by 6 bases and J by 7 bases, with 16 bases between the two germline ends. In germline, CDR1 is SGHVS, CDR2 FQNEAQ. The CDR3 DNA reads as TGTGCCAGCAGTTCACCCTCAGAAGGTAATGAGCAGTTCTTC. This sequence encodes CASSSPSEGNEQFF.

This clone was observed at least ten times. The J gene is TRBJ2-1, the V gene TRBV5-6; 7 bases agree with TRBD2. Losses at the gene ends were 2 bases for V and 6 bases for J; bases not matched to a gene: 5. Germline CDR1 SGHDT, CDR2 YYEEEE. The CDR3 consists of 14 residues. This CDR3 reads CASSLRLAINEQFF. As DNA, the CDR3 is TGTGCCAGCAGCTTACGACTAGCAATCAATGAGCAGTTCTTC.

The CDR3 coding sequence is TGTGCCAGCCGGTCCTGGTGGGGCACTGAAGCTTTCTTT. It codes for CASRSWWGTEAFF. The chain recombines TRBV7-7 with TRBJ1-1; no clear D. This CDR3 contains 13 residues. CDR1 is SSHAT and CDR2 is FNYEAQ in the germline V gene (reference sequence). Trimming pared 8 bases from V and 4 bases from J, leaving 14 bases between.

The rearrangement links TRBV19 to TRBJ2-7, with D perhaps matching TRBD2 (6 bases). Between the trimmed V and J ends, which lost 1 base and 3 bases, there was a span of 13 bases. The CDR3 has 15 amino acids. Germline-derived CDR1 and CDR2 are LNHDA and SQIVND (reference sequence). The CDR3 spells CASSIGGGVDYEQYV. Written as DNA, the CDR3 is TGTGCCAGTAGTATAGGCGGCGGGGTCGACTACGAGCAGTACGTC.

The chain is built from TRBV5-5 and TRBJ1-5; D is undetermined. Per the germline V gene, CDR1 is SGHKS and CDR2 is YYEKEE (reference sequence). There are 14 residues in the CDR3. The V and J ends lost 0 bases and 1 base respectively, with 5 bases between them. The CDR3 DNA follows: TGTGCCAGCAGCTTGGTTGGAAGCAATCAGCCCCAGCATTTT. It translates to CASSLVGSNQPQHF.

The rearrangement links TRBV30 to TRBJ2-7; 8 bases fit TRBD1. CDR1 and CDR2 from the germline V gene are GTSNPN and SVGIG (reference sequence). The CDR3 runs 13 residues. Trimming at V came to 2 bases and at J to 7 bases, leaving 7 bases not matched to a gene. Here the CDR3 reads CAWSRQGLGEQYV. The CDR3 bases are TGTGCCTGGAGTAGACAGGGGCTGGGGGAGCAGTACGTC.

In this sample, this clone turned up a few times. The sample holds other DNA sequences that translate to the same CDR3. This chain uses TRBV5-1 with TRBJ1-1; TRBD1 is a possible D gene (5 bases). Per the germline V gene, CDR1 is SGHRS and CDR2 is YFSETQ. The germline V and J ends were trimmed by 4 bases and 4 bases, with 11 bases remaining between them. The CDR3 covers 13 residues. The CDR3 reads CASSLRGGTEAFF. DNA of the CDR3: TGCGCCAGCAGCCTCCGGGGGGGCACTGAAGCTTTCTTT.

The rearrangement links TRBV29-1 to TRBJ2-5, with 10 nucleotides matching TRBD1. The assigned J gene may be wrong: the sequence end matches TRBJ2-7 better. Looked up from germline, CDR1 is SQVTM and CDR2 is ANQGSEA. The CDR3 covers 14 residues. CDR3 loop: CSVERTGGSDEQYF. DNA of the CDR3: TGCAGCGTTGAGCGGACAGGGGGGTCCGACGAGCAGTACTTC.

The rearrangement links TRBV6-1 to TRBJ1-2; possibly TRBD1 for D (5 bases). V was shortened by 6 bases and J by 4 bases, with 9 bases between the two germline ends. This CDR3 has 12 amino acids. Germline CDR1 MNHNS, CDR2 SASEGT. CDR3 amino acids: CASRTGTYGYTF. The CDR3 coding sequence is TGTGCCAGCAGGACCGGGACCTATGGCTACACCTTC.

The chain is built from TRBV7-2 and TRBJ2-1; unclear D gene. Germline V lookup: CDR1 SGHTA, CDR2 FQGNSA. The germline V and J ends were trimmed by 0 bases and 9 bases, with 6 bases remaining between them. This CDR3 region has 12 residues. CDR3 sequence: CASSLAPTEQFF. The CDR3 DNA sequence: TGTGCCAGCAGCTTAGCGCCAACTGAGCAGTTCTTC.

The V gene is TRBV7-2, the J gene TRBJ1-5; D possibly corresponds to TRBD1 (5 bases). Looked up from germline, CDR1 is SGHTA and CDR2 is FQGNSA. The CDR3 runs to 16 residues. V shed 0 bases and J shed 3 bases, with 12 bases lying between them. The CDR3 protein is CASSLAAGFNNQPQHF. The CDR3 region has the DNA TGTGCCAGCAGCTTAGCTGCAGGGTTTAACAATCAGCCCCAGCATTTT.

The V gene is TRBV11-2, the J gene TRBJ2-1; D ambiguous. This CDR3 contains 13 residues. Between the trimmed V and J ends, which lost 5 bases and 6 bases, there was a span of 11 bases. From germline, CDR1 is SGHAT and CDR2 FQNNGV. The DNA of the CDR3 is TGTGCCAGCAGCCCAGAGTTGTCCAATGAGCAGTTCTTC. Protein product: CASSPELSNEQFF.

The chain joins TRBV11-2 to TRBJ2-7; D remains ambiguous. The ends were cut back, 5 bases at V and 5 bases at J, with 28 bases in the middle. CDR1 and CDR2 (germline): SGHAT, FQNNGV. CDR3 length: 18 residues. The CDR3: CASSPGILQRVGLHEQYV. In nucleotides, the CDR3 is TGTGCCAGCAGCCCAGGAATACTCCAACGGGTCGGGTTACACGAGCAGTACGTC.

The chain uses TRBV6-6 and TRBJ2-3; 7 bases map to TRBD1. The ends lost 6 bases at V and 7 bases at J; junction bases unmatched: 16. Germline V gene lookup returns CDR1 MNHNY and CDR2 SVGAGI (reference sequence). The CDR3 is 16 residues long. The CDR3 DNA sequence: TGTGCCAGCAGCCCCCTGGGACAGATGGGAACACATACGCAGTATTTT. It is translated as CASSPLGQMGTHTQYF.

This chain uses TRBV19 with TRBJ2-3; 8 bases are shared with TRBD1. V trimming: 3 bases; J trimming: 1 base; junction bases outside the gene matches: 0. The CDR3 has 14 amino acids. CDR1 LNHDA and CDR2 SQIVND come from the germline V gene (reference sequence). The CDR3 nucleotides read TGTGCCAGTAGTATGGACAGGGGCACAGATACGCAGTATTTT. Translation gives CASSMDRGTDTQYF.

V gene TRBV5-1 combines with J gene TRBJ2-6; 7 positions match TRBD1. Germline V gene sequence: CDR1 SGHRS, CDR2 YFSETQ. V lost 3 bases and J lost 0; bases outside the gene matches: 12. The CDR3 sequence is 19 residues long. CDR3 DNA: TGCGCCAGCAGCTGGACCCCGGGACAGTCCTTCTCTGGGGCCAACGTCCTGACTTTC. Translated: CASSWTPGQSFSGANVLTF.

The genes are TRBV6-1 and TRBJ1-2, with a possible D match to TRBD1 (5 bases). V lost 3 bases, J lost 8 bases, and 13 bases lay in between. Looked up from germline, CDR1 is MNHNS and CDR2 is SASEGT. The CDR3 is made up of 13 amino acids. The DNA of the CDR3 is TGTGCCAGCAGTGACCGGGACCGCACGGGCTACACCTTC. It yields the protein CASSDRDRTGYTF.

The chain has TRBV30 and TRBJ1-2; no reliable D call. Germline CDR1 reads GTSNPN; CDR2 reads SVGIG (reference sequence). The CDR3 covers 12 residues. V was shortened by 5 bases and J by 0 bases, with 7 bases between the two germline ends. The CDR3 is CAWSPPNYGYTF. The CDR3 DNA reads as TGTGCCTGGTCTCCCCCTAACTATGGCTACACCTTC.

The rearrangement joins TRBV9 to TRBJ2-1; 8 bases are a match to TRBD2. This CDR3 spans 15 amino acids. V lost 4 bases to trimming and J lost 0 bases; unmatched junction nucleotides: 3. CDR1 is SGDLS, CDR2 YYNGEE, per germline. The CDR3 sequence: CASSRGRSSYNEQFF. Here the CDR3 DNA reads TGTGCCAGCAGCCGCGGGAGGTCCTCCTACAATGAGCAGTTCTTC.

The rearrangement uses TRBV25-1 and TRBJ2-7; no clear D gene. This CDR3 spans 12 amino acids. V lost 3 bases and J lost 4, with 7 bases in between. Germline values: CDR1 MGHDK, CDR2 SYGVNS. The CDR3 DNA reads TGTGCCAGCAGTGATTCCTTATACGAGCAGTACTTC. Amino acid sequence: CASSDSLYEQYF.

The CDR3 coding sequence is TGCGCCAGCAGCCCGACGGGGACAGGGGGTCTCTACGAGCAGTACTTC. This codes for CASSPTGTGGLYEQYF. V and J are TRBV4-1 and TRBJ2-7; 11 bases match TRBD1. Germline CDR1 reads MGHRA; CDR2 reads YSYEKL. J lost 3 bases, V lost 4 bases, and 8 bases had no gene match. CDR3 length: 16 residues.

The CDR3 DNA reads TGTGCCAGCAGCCGAGAGCTAGCGGTAACCTACGAGCAGTACTTC. Its protein is CASSRELAVTYEQYF. The chain recombines TRBV4-2 with TRBJ2-7; 7 bases agree with TRBD2. The germline gives CDR1 LGHNA, CDR2 YNFKEQ. V shed 4 bases, J shed 2 bases, and the junction held 8 bases outside the gene matches. The CDR3 totals 15 residues.

In DNA form, the CDR3 reads TGTGCCAGCAGCTTAGCGGGGGGGCCCATGAACACTGAAGCTTTCTTT. It codes for CASSLAGGPMNTEAFF. This rearrangement joins TRBV7-8 to TRBJ1-1, with D possibly TRBD1 on 6 matching bases. The CDR3 sequence is 16 residues long. V lost 0 bases and J lost 0, with 11 bases in between. In germline, CDR1 is SGHVS, CDR2 FQNEAQ. The whole variable domain, remainder taken from reference TRBV7-8 and TRBJ1-1, is GAGVSQSPRYKVAKRGQDVALRCDPISGHVSLFWYQQALGQGPEFLTYFQNEAQLDKSGLPSDRFFAERPEGSVSTLKIQRTQQEDSAVYLCASSLAGGPMNTEAFFGQGTRLTVV.

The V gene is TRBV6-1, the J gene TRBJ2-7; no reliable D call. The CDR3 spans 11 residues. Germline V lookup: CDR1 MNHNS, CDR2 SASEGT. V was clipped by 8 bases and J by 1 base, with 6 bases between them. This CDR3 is CASGVSYEQYF. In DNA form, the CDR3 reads TGTGCCAGCGGTGTTTCCTACGAGCAGTACTTC.

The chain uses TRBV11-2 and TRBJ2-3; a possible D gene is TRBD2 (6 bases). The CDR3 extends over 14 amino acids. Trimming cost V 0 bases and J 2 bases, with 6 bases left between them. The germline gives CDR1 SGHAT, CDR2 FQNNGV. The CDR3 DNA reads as TGTGCCAGCAGCTTAGAGGGACTCACAGATACGCAGTATTTT. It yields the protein CASSLEGLTDTQYF.

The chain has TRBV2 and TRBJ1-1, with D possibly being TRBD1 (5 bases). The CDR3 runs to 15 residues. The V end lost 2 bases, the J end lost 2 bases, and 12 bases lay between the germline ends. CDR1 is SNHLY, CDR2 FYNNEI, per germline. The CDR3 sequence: CASSETQGPNTEAFF. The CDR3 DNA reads TGTGCCAGCAGTGAAACTCAGGGACCAAACACTGAAGCTTTCTTT.